This T cell receptor beta chain was recovered during a study of cytomegalovirus exposure and HLA in healthy donors. Study results and limitations: TRBV6-2, TRBV6-3 and some other V segments were excluded as indistinguishable. Listed as cytomegalovirus-associated were 164 TCR beta chains.

About this clone itself: The antigen is unknown.

The germline CDR1 and CDR2 sequences are SGHRS and YFSETQ. J was trimmed by 0 bases and V by 7 bases; bases with no gene match: 5. This CDR3 region has 14 residues. The PCR was carried out with 60 Vbeta primers and 13 Jbeta primers. Only in-frame clones appear in the TCRdb table, and some are missing; sequencing was by immunoSEQ multiplex PCR. The sample has tens of thousands of clones; around 68% are singletons. This TCR derives from a middle-aged man in good health and CMV-seropositive. The chain is built from TRBV5-1 and TRBJ2-3, with 7 bases matching TRBD1. The sample taken for sequencing was PBMCs. Written as DNA, the CDR3 is TGCGCCAGCTCGAAGGGACAGAGCACAGATACGCAGTATTTT. This sequence encodes CASSKGQSTDTQYF.